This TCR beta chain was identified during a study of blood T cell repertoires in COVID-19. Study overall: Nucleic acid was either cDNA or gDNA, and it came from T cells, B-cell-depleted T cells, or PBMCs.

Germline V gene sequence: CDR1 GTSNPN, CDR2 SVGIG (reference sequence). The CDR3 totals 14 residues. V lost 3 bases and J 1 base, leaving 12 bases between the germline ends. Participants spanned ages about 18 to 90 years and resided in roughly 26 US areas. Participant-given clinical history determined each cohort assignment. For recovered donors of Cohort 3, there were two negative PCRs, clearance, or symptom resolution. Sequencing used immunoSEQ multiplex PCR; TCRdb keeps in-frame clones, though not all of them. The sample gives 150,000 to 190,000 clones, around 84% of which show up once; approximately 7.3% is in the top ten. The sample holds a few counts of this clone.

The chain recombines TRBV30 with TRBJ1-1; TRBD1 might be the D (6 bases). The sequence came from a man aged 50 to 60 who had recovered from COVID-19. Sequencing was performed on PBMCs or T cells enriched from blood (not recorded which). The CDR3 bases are TGTGCCTGGAGCAACGGACAGACGAACACTGAAGCTTTCTTT. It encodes CAWSNGQTNTEAFF.